The sequence of this TCR beta chain was determined in a study of radiation and T cells in renal cell carcinoma. TCRdb's copy holds only in-frame clones and misses some; the assay was immunoSEQ multiplex PCR. Here the sample spans about 150,000 clones, 87% being singletons. Turning to this clone: No antigen is known for it.

Whole-study findings and limits: Top tumor clonotypes rose in blood 2 weeks post-radiation, then contracted. No pretreatment tumor biopsies were available for baseline clonotypes.

Regarding time point: blood 2 weeks post-SBRT. Treatment given: 15 Gy SBRT to primary tumor, nephrectomy 4 weeks later. The sample here was blood, taken from a patient whose treatment included radiotherapy and nephrectomy. This receptor was taken from a woman aged 45 to 65 with renal cell carcinoma.

CDR3 loop: CASSLTEYNEQFF. CDR3 in DNA: TGTGCCAGCAGCTTGACGGAGTACAATGAGCAGTTCTTC. This chain links TRBV5-5 with TRBJ2-1, with unresolved D. The CDR3 loop spans 13 amino acids. The ends were cut back, 1 base at V and 4 bases at J, with 6 bases in the middle. Germline assignment: CDR1 SGHKS and CDR2 YYEKEE (reference sequence). The variable domain in full, completed from reference TRBV5-5 and TRBJ2-1, reads DAGVTQSPTHLIKTRGQQVTLRCSPISGHKSVSWYQQVLGQGPQFIFQYYEKEERGRGNFPDRFSARQFPNYSSELNVNALLLGDSALYLCASSLTEYNEQFFGPGTRLTVL.